This TCR beta chain came from a study of cytomegalovirus exposure and HLA in healthy donors. Trimming shortened V by 2 bases and J by 3 bases, and 10 bases separated the two germline ends. Germline V gene lookup returns CDR1 SGHTA and CDR2 FQGNSA. The CDR3 is made up of 14 amino acids. Only a few counts were recorded for this clone. Antigen specificity is unknown. 13 Jbeta primers and 60 Vbeta primers were used for the PCR. Under the authors' procedure: Counted up in a later analysis, unique TCR beta chains came to 60 million to 95 million, with around 11 million shared. Only in-frame clones appear in the TCRdb table, and some are missing; sequencing was by immunoSEQ multiplex PCR. V and J calls and clone size are those listed in that table; D and trimming were worked out from the DNA. The profile covers 80,000 or so clones, with about two thirds appearing a single time and approximately 6.9% taken by the ten largest.

Study-wide points: An analysis done earlier found most TCR beta V segments productive about 87% or about 30% of the time.

The genes are TRBV7-2 and TRBJ1-2; D might be TRBD1 (5 bases). This sequence originates from a woman aged 50 to 65 in good health and CMV-seropositive. The source material was PBMCs. The CDR3 coding sequence is TGTGCCAGCAGCTTATCGGGGGGAGACTATGGCTACACCTTC. The encoded protein is CASSLSGGDYGYTF.